This is a list of T cell receptor beta chains from one sample in a study of cytomegalovirus exposure and HLA in healthy donors. Only in-frame clones appear in the TCRdb table, and some are missing; sequencing was by immunoSEQ multiplex PCR. The data hold about 250,000 clones, with about 75% observed a single time. The specimen sequenced was PBMCs. These receptors came from a female donor in good health and CMV-seronegative. Both conserved end residues are part of each CDR3. The D gene is left open where the match is weak. Size values are once, few and many counts, or a class for expanded clones, and some rows have none.

D | length | J | V | size | CDR3 | DNA
. | 17 | TRBJ1-6 | TRBV11-3 | . | CASSHNREWSYNSPLHF | TGTGCCAGCAGCCACAACAGGGAATGGTCCTATAATTCACCCCTCCACTTT
. | 12 | TRBJ2-7 | TRBV27 | . | CASSSLSYEQYF | TGTGCCAGCAGTTCATTGTCCTACGAGCAGTACTTC
. | 14 | TRBJ1-1 | TRBV28 | . | CASTTGGRNTEAFF | TGTGCCAGCACCACCGGTGGGCGGAACACTGAAGCTTTCTTT
TRBD1 | 16 | TRBJ2-3 | TRBV27 | . | CASSSMGQKMTDTQYF | TGTGCCAGCAGTTCTATGGGACAGAAGATGACAGATACGCAGTATTTT
. | 12 | TRBJ2-1 | TRBV6-1 | . | CASSERGNEQFF | TGTGCCAGCAGTGAAAGAGGCAATGAGCAGTTCTTC
. | 14 | TRBJ2-7 | TRBV10-3 | . | CAISVASESYEQYF | TGTGCCATCAGTGTGGCTAGCGAGTCCTACGAGCAGTACTTC
TRBD1 | 12 | TRBJ1-1 | TRBV30 | . | CAWRQGATEAFF | TGTGCCTGGCGTCAGGGGGCGACTGAAGCTTTCTTT
. | 13 | TRBJ1-1 | TRBV6-5 | . | CASTQGGSTEAFF | TGTGCCAGCACCCAAGGGGGATCGACTGAAGCTTTCTTT
TRBD2 | 15 | TRBJ2-7 | TRBV5-1 | . | CASSPITSGSYEQYF | TGCGCCAGCAGCCCAATCACTAGCGGGTCCTACGAGCAGTACTTC
TRBD2 | 17 | TRBJ2-2 | TRBV4-2 | few | CASSQDLAGGPVGELFF | TGTGCCAGCAGCCAAGACCTAGCGGGAGGGCCGGTCGGGGAGCTGTTTTTT
TRBD1 | 16 | TRBJ1-2 | TRBV2 | . | CASSERTGGNGYGYTF | TGTGCCAGCAGTGAAAGGACAGGGGGCAATGGGTATGGCTACACCTTC
. | 14 | TRBJ2-1 | TRBV2 | . | CASRERVGYNEQFF | TGTGCCAGCAGGGAGAGGGTTGGATACAATGAGCAGTTCTTC
TRBD1 | 15 | TRBJ1-6 | TRBV5-1 | . | CASSGGQDYNSPLHF | TGCGCCAGCAGCGGCGGACAGGACTATAATTCACCCCTCCACTTT
TRBD2 | 15 | TRBJ2-5 | TRBV6-5 | . | CASSYRTSGSETQYF | TGTGCCAGCAGTTACCGGACTAGCGGGAGCGAGACCCAGTACTTC
TRBD2 | 15 | TRBJ2-3 | TRBV6-4 | . | CASSDRAGDTDTQYF | TGTGCCAGCAGTGACCGAGCGGGGGACACAGATACGCAGTATTTT
. | 15 | TRBJ2-5 | TRBV30 | . | CAWGQEAGAWETQYF | TGTGCCTGGGGGCAAGAGGCAGGGGCGTGGGAGACCCAGTACTTC
TRBD2 | 16 | TRBJ2-7 | TRBV19 | . | CASSMGLAGGLHEQYF | TGTGCCAGTAGTATGGGACTAGCGGGAGGGTTGCACGAGCAGTACTTC
. | 14 | TRBJ1-5 | TRBV27 | . | CASGGAFSNQPQHF | TGTGCCAGCGGGGGGGCCTTTAGCAATCAGCCCCAGCATTTT
TRBD2 | 15 | TRBJ2-5 | TRBV11-2 | . | CASSMLTSGQETQYF | TGTGCCAGCAGCATGCTCACTAGCGGCCAAGAGACCCAGTACTTC
. | 15 | TRBJ1-1 | TRBV5-1 | . | CASSLDGQWNTEAFF | TGCGCCAGCAGCTTGGATGGACAATGGAACACTGAAGCTTTCTTT